This T cell receptor beta chain was sequenced in a study of T cell repertoires in cytomegalovirus infection. The CDR3 runs to 14 residues. J gave up 5 bases and V 8 bases, and 10 bases lay outside the gene matches. This clonotype was detected many times. MiXCR, applied by TCRdb to the reads, yields one record per CDR3 protein. The sample includes almost 500,000 distinct CDR3 sequences, around 10% of them seen just once. The TCR sequence derives from a human donor in good health (CMV status not recorded). Some clones in this sample may be carry-over from other donors' samples. The gene calls are TRBV12-3 or TRBV12-4 and TRBJ2-7; TRBD2 matches at 9 bases. The sequenced sample consisted of PBMCs. CDR3 coding DNA: TGTGCCAGCGCCCCCGACGGCGGGAGGGACGAGCAGTACTTC. Amino acid sequence: CASAPDGGRDEQYF.